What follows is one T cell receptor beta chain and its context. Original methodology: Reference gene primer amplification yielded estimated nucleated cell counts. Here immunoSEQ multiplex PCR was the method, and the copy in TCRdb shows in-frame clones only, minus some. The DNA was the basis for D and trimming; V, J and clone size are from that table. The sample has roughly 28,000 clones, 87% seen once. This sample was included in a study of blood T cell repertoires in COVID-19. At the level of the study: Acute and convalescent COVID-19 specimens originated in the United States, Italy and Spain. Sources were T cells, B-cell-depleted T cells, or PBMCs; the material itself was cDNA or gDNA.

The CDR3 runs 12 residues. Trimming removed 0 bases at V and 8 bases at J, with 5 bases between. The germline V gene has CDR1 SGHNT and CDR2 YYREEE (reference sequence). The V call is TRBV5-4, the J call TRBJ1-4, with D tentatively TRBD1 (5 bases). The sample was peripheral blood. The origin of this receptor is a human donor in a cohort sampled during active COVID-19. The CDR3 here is CASSLDREKLFF. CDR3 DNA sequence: TGTGCCAGCAGCTTGGACAGGGAAAAACTGTTTTTT.